The 27 T cell receptor beta chains given below trace back to one sample, sequenced in a study of blood T cell repertoires in COVID-19. The table came from immunoSEQ multiplex PCR; TCRdb's copy has only in-frame clones and leaves some out. The profile shows about 140,000 clones, around 80% of them singletons. Specimen: peripheral blood. These TCRs come from a woman over 75 with active or convalescent COVID-19.

The rearrangement joins TRBV5-1 to TRBJ2-7; D may be TRBD1 (7 bases). The CDR3 is 15 residues long. V dropped 5 bases and J dropped 5 bases, with 20 bases sitting between them. From germline, CDR1 is SGHRS and CDR2 YFSETQ. CDR3 in amino acids: CASRVGRGALDEQYF. In DNA form, the CDR3 reads TGCGCCAGCAGAGTAGGCAGGGGGGCCCTCGACGAGCAGTACTTC.

This sequence joins TRBV30 and TRBJ1-1; 8 bases are shared with TRBD1. The CDR3 extends over 16 amino acids. V shed 0 bases, J shed 3 bases, and the junction held 9 bases outside the gene matches. Germline V gene data show CDR1 as GTSNPN and CDR2 as SVGIG (reference sequence). Written as DNA, the CDR3 is TGTGCCTGGAGTGTACCCAGGGGGCCTTTTGACACTGAAGCTTTCTTT. This encodes CAWSVPRGPFDTEAFF.

The chain links TRBV7-9 to TRBJ2-1, with TRBD1 matching 8 bases. The CDR3 is made up of 17 amino acids. V dropped 4 bases and J dropped 5; count of bases not matched to a gene: 13. Germline CDR1 is SEHNR and CDR2 is FQNEAQ (reference sequence). DNA for the CDR3: TGTGCCAGCAGCTATAGACAGGGGACGACCACCGACAATGAGCAGTTCTTC. Translating gives CASSYRQGTTTDNEQFF.

The chain combines TRBV6-6 with TRBJ1-1; the D gene is possibly TRBD1 (5 bases). CDR3 size: 14 residues. Between the trimmed V and J ends, which lost 2 bases and 1 base, there was a span of 8 bases. CDR1 is MNHNY and CDR2 is SVGAGI in the germline V gene (reference sequence). The CDR3 spells CASSYDRKNTEAFF. DNA for the CDR3: TGTGCCAGCAGTTACGACAGAAAGAACACTGAAGCTTTCTTT.

The rearrangement links TRBV30 to TRBJ2-5; 7 bases map to TRBD2. V dropped 8 bases and J dropped 9; count of bases not matched to a gene: 18. The CDR3 consists of 14 residues. Germline V gene lookup returns CDR1 GTSNPN and CDR2 SVGIG (reference sequence). The CDR3 nucleotides are TGTGCCGGCCTAAGGGGTCCTAGCGGCGCGTCCCAGTACTTC. It is translated as CAGLRGPSGASQYF. The full variable domain, completed using reference TRBV30 and TRBJ2-5, is SQTIHQWPATLVQPVGSPLSLECTVEGTSNPNLYWYRQAAGRGLQLLFYSVGIGQISSEVPQNLSASRPQDRQFILSSKKLLLSDSGFYLCAGLRGPSGASQYFGPGTRLLVL.

The V call is TRBV14, the J call TRBJ2-3; 7 nucleotides line up with TRBD2. J lost 2 bases, V lost 3 bases, and 5 bases had no gene match. The CDR3 totals 15 residues. The germline CDR1 and CDR2 sequences are SGHDN and FVKESK. The CDR3 loop is CASSQYSGLTDTQYF. The CDR3 nucleotides are TGTGCCAGCAGCCAGTATAGCGGGCTCACAGATACGCAGTATTTT. Drawing the rest from reference TRBV14 and TRBJ2-3, the complete variable domain is EAGVTQFPSHSVIEKGQTVTLRCDPISGHDNLYWYRRVMGKEIKFLLHFVKESKQDESGMPNNRFLAERTGGTYSTLKVQPAELEDSGVYFCASSQYSGLTDTQYFGPGTRLTVL.

This chain links TRBV7-2 with TRBJ2-2; 8 positions match TRBD1. Unmatched junction bases numbered 6, after V lost 6 bases and J lost 3 bases. Germline loops: CDR1 SGHTA, CDR2 FQGNSA. The length of the CDR3 is 15 residues. This chain's CDR3 is CASSPGGAYTGELFF. CDR3 nucleotides: TGTGCCAGCAGTCCAGGGGGCGCTTACACCGGGGAGCTGTTTTTT.

J is TRBJ2-5 and V is TRBV2, with 10 bases that match TRBD1. The junction had 14 bases not matched to a gene; V was cut back by 6 bases and J by 4 bases. The germline V gene encodes CDR1 SNHLY and CDR2 FYNNEI. The CDR3 has 17 residues. CDR3: CASRGDRGDFIGETQYF. The CDR3 DNA reads as TGTGCCAGCAGAGGGGACAGGGGTGATTTCATCGGAGAGACCCAGTACTTC.

The chain uses TRBV27 and TRBJ1-2; TRBD1 matches at 8 bases. J was trimmed by 2 bases and V by 6 bases; bases with no gene match: 5. Germline V gene sequence: CDR1 MNHEY, CDR2 SMNVEV (reference sequence). The CDR3 is made up of 14 amino acids. Written as DNA, the CDR3 is TGTGCCAGCAGCCCCCGACAGGGGAACTATGGCTACACCTTC. Translation gives CASSPRQGNYGYTF.

The gene calls are TRBV5-6 and TRBJ1-2, with D unclear. This CDR3 is 14 amino acids long. Germline lookup yields CDR1 SGHDT and CDR2 YYEEEE. Trimming took 0 bases from V and 4 from J, leaving 10 bases between them. The CDR3 reads CASSLGSPTYGYTF. Written as DNA, the CDR3 is TGTGCCAGCAGCTTGGGAAGCCCAACCTATGGCTACACCTTC.

This clone was seen ten or more times. This CDR3 is CASSLTTATTSYEQYF. The CDR3 DNA follows: TGTGCCAGCAGTTTAACGACAGCCACGACCTCTTACGAGCAGTACTTC. V gene TRBV5-6 combines with J gene TRBJ2-7, with TRBD1 as a possible D gene (5 bases). The CDR3 has 16 amino acids. The germline CDR1 and CDR2 sequences are SGHDT and YYEEEE. The V end lost 5 bases, the J end lost 4 bases, and 22 bases lay between the germline ends.

This sequence joins TRBV18 and TRBJ1-5; TRBD1 matches at 7 bases. V trimming: 3 bases; J trimming: 5 bases; junction bases outside the gene matches: 13. CDR3 length: 17 residues. CDR1 and CDR2 (germline): KGHSH, LQKENI. CDR3 DNA sequence: TGTGCCAGCTCACCGAGACCTCCAGGGGGTAAGGATCAGCCCCAGCATTTT. Translating it yields CASSPRPPGGKDQPQHF.

The genes are TRBV7-9 and TRBJ2-5; possibly TRBD1 for D (6 bases). Trimming stripped 8 bases from V and 2 bases from J, with 21 bases between. This CDR3 comprises 16 residues. Germline V CDR1 and CDR2: SEHNR, FQNEAQ (reference sequence). The CDR3 spells CASVARGRGRQETQYF. CDR3 nucleotide sequence: TGTGCCAGCGTGGCCAGGGGAAGGGGGAGACAAGAGACCCAGTACTTC.

This sequence joins TRBV28 and TRBJ1-4, with a weak D call TRBD1 (6 bases). The CDR3 is 15 residues long. V lost 6 bases and J 1 base, leaving 12 bases between the germline ends. Per the germline V gene, CDR1 is MDHEN and CDR2 is SYDVKM. The DNA of the CDR3 is TGTGCCAGCAGGGACTCAGGGGTAACTAATGAAAAACTGTTTTTT. Residues: CASRDSGVTNEKLFF. Together with reference TRBV28 and TRBJ1-4, the CDR3 gives the full variable domain: DVKVTQSSRYLVKRTGEKVFLECVQDMDHENMFWYRQDPGLGLRLIYFSYDVKMKEKGDIPEGYSVSREKKERFSLILESASTNQTSMYLCASRDSGVTNEKLFFGSGTQLSVL.

V gene TRBV15 combines with J gene TRBJ2-1; TRBD2 matches 10 bases. With 0 bases clipped from V and 5 bases from J, the junction kept 7 bases outside the gene matches. The germline V gene has CDR1 LNHNV and CDR2 YYDKDF (reference sequence). The CDR3 is 17 amino acids. The CDR3 loop reads CATSRDRSGGRNNEQFF. CDR3 coding DNA: TGTGCCACCAGCAGAGACCGTAGCGGGGGGCGGAACAATGAGCAGTTCTTC.

This clone was observed a handful of times. This rearrangement joins TRBV5-1 to TRBJ2-1, with D perhaps TRBD1 (5 bases). CDR1 is SGHRS and CDR2 is YFSETQ in the germline V gene. The ends were cut back, 3 bases at V and 4 bases at J, with 14 bases in the middle. The CDR3 consists of 15 residues. CDR3 DNA: TGCGCCAGCAGCTCGCGAACAGGACCTTACAATGAGCAGTTCTTC. Protein product: CASSSRTGPYNEQFF. The full variable domain, completed using reference TRBV5-1 and TRBJ2-1, is KAGVTQTPRYLIKTRGQQVTLSCSPISGHRSVSWYQQTPGQGLQFLFEYFSETQRNKGNFPGRFSGRQFSNSRSEMNVSTLELGDSALYLCASSSRTGPYNEQFFGPGTRLTVL.

This clone was observed a few times. This chain uses TRBV10-1 with TRBJ1-1; 7 bases are shared with TRBD1. The CDR3 contains 13 residues. CDR1 is WNHNN and CDR2 is SYGVQD in the germline V gene (reference sequence). Trimming removed 4 bases from V and 3 bases from J; junction bases left unmatched: 2. The CDR3 region has the DNA TGCGCCAGCAGTGTAGGGACAGACACTGAAGCTTTCTTT. Protein: CASSVGTDTEAFF.

The CDR3 loop reads CASSTEQGWDGYTF. The CDR3 coding sequence is TGTGCCAGCAGCACTGAACAGGGGTGGGATGGCTACACCTTC. The chain employs TRBV5-4 and TRBJ1-2, with 7 nucleotides matching TRBD1. The germline CDR1 and CDR2 sequences are SGHNT and YYREEE (reference sequence). V lost 4 bases, J lost 6 bases, and 9 bases stayed unmatched. The CDR3 is made up of 14 amino acids.

The gene calls are TRBV6-5 and TRBJ1-2, with 7 bases aligning to TRBD1. Trimming cost V 2 bases and J 6 bases; bases outside gene matches: 3. Per germline, CDR1 MNHEY and CDR2 SVGAGI. The CDR3 spans 13 residues. The CDR3 is CASSYRQGDGYTF. The CDR3 nucleotides read TGTGCCAGCAGTTACCGACAGGGTGATGGCTACACCTTC.

The CDR3 region is CASSLATGNSPLHF. The DNA for the CDR3 is TGTGCCAGCAGCTTGGCGACAGGGAATTCACCCCTCCACTTT. The rearrangement uses TRBV5-6 and TRBJ1-6; 7 bases agree with TRBD1. Germline V gene data show CDR1 as SGHDT and CDR2 as YYEEEE. Trimming took 0 bases from V and 7 from J; bases not matched to a gene: 1. CDR3 length: 14 residues.

V gene TRBV11-1 combines with J gene TRBJ1-6, with a weak D call TRBD1 (6 bases). V lost 3 bases to trimming and J lost 9 bases, with 12 bases between them. This CDR3 region has 14 residues. Germline V gives CDR1 SGHAT, CDR2 FQDESV (reference sequence). CDR3 in DNA: TGTGCCAGCAGCTTGGCACAGGGTGTTTCACCCCTCCACTTT. Protein product: CASSLAQGVSPLHF.

V is TRBV27 and J is TRBJ1-5, with 11 bases matching TRBD1. Trimming removed 5 bases from V and 4 bases from J; junction bases left unmatched: 7. The CDR3 consists of 16 residues. Germline V lookup: CDR1 MNHEY, CDR2 SMNVEV (reference sequence). CDR3 nucleotide sequence: TGTGCCAGCAGTCCGCGGACAGGGGGCAGGAATCAGCCCCAGCATTTT. Translated: CASSPRTGGRNQPQHF.

The chain has TRBV18 and TRBJ2-7, with 7 bases lining up with TRBD1. Looked up from germline, CDR1 is KGHSH and CDR2 is LQKENI. This CDR3 is 14 amino acids long. J gave up 2 bases and V 3 bases, and 4 bases lay outside the gene matches. Written as DNA, the CDR3 is TGTGCCAGCTCACCCGGGACAGCAACCTACGAGCAGTACTTC. Encoded protein: CASSPGTATYEQYF.

The J gene is TRBJ1-4, the V gene TRBV18; TRBD1 aligns across 8 bases. CDR1 is KGHSH, CDR2 LQKENI, per germline. CDR3 length: 18 residues. J was trimmed by 0 bases and V by 0 bases; bases with no gene match: 6. The CDR3 protein is CASSPPTGVKATNEKLFF. The CDR3 DNA reads as TGTGCCAGCTCACCACCGACAGGGGTAAAGGCAACTAATGAAAAACTGTTTTTT. Drawing the rest from reference TRBV18 and TRBJ1-4, the complete variable domain is NAGVMQNPRHLVRRRGQEARLRCSPMKGHSHVYWYRQLPEEGLKFMVYLQKENIIDESGMPKERFSAEFPKEGPSILRIQQVVRGDSAAYFCASSPPTGVKATNEKLFFGSGTQLSVL.

The chain carries TRBV4-1 and TRBJ1-1; D gene ambiguous. The ends were cut back, 0 bases at V and 1 base at J, with 9 bases in the middle. The CDR3 has 15 residues. Germline V lookup: CDR1 MGHRA, CDR2 YSYEKL. This CDR3 is CASSQDPQANTEAFF. DNA for the CDR3: TGCGCCAGCAGCCAAGACCCGCAGGCGAACACTGAAGCTTTCTTT.

This clone was seen only once. This sequence joins TRBV7-6 and TRBJ2-2; unclear D gene. Trimming shortened V by 2 bases and J by 4 bases, and 11 bases separated the two germline ends. CDR1 is SGHVS and CDR2 is FNYEAQ in the germline V gene. This CDR3 is 15 amino acids long. The CDR3 bases are TGTGCCAGCAGCTTAAGTATACCGGGCACCGGGGAGCTGTTTTTT. Its translation is CASSLSIPGTGELFF.

The chain has TRBV29-1 and TRBJ2-6; no definite D call. Germline CDR1 SQVTM, CDR2 ANQGSEA. The V end was cut by 3 bases, the J end by 1 base, with 4 bases between. The length of the CDR3 is 13 residues. The CDR3 sequence: CSVDSSGANVLTF. For the CDR3, the DNA is TGCAGCGTTGACAGTTCTGGGGCCAACGTCCTGACTTTC.